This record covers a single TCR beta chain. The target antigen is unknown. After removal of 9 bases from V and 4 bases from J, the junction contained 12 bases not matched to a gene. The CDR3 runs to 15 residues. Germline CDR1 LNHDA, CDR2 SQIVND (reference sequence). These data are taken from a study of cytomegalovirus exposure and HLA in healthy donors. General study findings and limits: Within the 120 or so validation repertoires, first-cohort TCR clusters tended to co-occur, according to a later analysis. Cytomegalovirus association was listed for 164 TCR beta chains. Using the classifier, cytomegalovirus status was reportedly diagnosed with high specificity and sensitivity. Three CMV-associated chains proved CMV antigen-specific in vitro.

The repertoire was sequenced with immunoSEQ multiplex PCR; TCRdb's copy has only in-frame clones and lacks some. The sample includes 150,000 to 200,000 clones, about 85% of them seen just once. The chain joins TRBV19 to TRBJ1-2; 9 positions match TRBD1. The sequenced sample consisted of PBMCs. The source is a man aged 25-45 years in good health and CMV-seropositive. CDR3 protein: CASQRDRAIGYGYTF. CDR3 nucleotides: TGTGCCAGCCAACGGGACAGGGCCATAGGCTATGGCTACACCTTC.